This T cell receptor beta chain is drawn from a study of OX40 agonist ivuxolimab in advanced cancers. Study-wide points: Average numbers of expanded clones were greater in CD8+ T cells than in CD4+. CD4+ and CD8+ blood T cells expanded clonally by week 6 at 0.1 to 3.0 mg/kg. The specificity for antigen of the expanded peripheral T cells was not determined.

Method: immunoSEQ multiplex PCR; TCRdb's copy keeps in-frame clones and lacks some. Of tens of thousands of clones in the sample, about 92% were seen once. V dropped 8 bases and J dropped 7 bases, with 17 bases sitting between them. The CDR3 consists of 13 residues. Germline-derived CDR1 and CDR2 are LNHDA and SQIVND (reference sequence). Regarding this clone: Its target is not known.

The sequencing here drew on CD4+ or CD8+ T cells sorted from blood, taken in a trial of the OX40 agonist ivuxolimab. The source is an adult with an advanced solid tumor such as melanoma, head and neck, liver or kidney cancer. The V gene is TRBV19, the J gene TRBJ1-1; D might be TRBD1 (5 bases). The CDR3, as DNA: TGTGCCAGTGTCGGGGGTCTTTCTTATGAAGCTTTCTTT. As protein: CASVGGLSYEAFF. Looking up the rest from reference TRBV19 and TRBJ1-1 gives the full variable domain: DGGITQSPKYLFRKEGQNVTLSCEQNLNHDAMYWYRQDPGQGLRLIYYSQIVNDFQKGDIAEGYSVSREKKESFPLTVTSAQKNPTAFYLCASVGGLSYEAFFGQGTRLTVV.